A single sample is the source of the 27 T cell receptor beta chains below, sequenced in a study of shared clonotypes between healthy human individuals. Here immunoSEQ multiplex PCR was the method, and the copy in TCRdb shows in-frame clones only, minus some. The data show about 490,000 clones, roughly 78% seen once. Sequenced material: PBMCs. Every receptor here comes from a woman aged 40-49 years in good health. Some clones in this sample may be carry-over from other donors' samples.

This clone was seen only a few times. The genes are TRBV9 and TRBJ2-7, with D perhaps matching TRBD1 (6 bases). Trimming shortened V by 4 bases and J by 3 bases, and 8 bases separated the two germline ends. Germline CDR1 reads SGDLS; CDR2 reads YYNGEE. CDR3 length: 12 residues. In nucleotides, the CDR3 is TGTGCCAGCAGCCCGGACAGCTACGAGCAGTACTTC. As protein: CASSPDSYEQYF.

Regarding this clone: This is likely an artifact of a read error, given a far larger clone one base away. The DNA of the CDR3 is TGCGCCGGCAGCGACACAGGGGGCGCCGGGGAAGCTTTCTTT. This gives the protein CAGSDTGGAGEAFF. This chain connects TRBV5-1 to TRBJ1-1; 9 bases align to TRBD1. The CDR3 is made up of 14 amino acids. Germline values: CDR1 SGHRS, CDR2 YFSETQ.

This clone appeared once. The rearrangement joins TRBV30 to TRBJ2-3, with D unclear. Trimming cost V 4 bases and J 5 bases, with 7 bases left between them. This CDR3 contains 11 residues. Germline V gene data show CDR1 as GTSNPN and CDR2 as SVGIG (reference sequence). CDR3 nucleotides: TGTGCCTGGATGACCCAAGATACGCAGTATTTT. This encodes CAWMTQDTQYF.

The gene calls are TRBV27 and TRBJ2-2, with D possibly called TRBD1 or TRBD2 (7 bases each). Between the trimmed V and J ends, which lost 6 bases and 6 bases, there was a span of 17 bases. Germline V lookup: CDR1 MNHEY, CDR2 SMNVEV (reference sequence). This CDR3 has 15 amino acids. The CDR3 DNA reads as TGTGCCAGCAGCCCCAGGGGGGGTGAGGCCGGGGAGCTGTTTTTT. Protein: CASSPRGGEAGELFF.

The V and J genes are TRBV29-1 and TRBJ1-2; 9 positions agree with TRBD1. The CDR3 contains 14 residues. Germline-derived CDR1 and CDR2 are SQVTM and ANQGSEA. V lost 3 bases and J lost 9; bases outside the gene matches: 11. CDR3 in DNA: TGCAGCGTTGACTTTGGTCCCGGGACAGGGAGCTACACCTTC. This codes for CSVDFGPGTGSYTF. Using reference TRBV29-1 and TRBJ1-2 for the parts outside the CDR3, the full variable domain is SAVISQKPSRDICQRGTSLTIQCQVDSQVTMMFWYRQQPGQSLTLIATANQGSEATYESGFVIDKFPISRPNLTFSTLTVSNMSPEDSSIYLCSVDFGPGTGSYTFGSGTRLTVV.

CDR3 sequence: CASSSTETRYNEQFF. CDR3 bases: TGCGCCAGCAGCTCGACAGAGACTAGGTACAATGAGCAGTTCTTC. The chain employs TRBV5-1 and TRBJ2-1, with D possibly TRBD2 on 6 matching bases. Germline V gene lookup returns CDR1 SGHRS and CDR2 YFSETQ. V lost 3 bases to trimming and J lost 4 bases, with 14 bases between them. The CDR3 has 15 residues.

The genes are TRBV30 and TRBJ2-1; TRBD2 matches at 8 bases. The trim removed 0 bases at V and 6 bases at J, leaving 7 bases unmatched. Germline loops: CDR1 GTSNPN, CDR2 SVGIG (reference sequence). The CDR3 has 15 residues. CDR3 in DNA: TGTGCCTGGAGTGTAGTCCGGACTAGCATCAATGAGCAGTTCTTC. Translating gives CAWSVVRTSINEQFF.

The rearrangement links TRBV19 to TRBJ2-3; D possibly corresponds to TRBD2 (5 bases). V was clipped by 3 bases and J by 3 bases, with 10 bases between them. CDR1 and CDR2 (germline): LNHDA, SQIVND (reference sequence). The CDR3 loop spans 14 amino acids. The CDR3, as DNA: TGTGCCAGTAGTATGTTTACGGGGACAGATACGCAGTATTTT. This sequence encodes CASSMFTGTDTQYF.

The chain uses TRBV27 and TRBJ1-2; TRBD1 matches 9 bases. CDR1 is MNHEY and CDR2 is SMNVEV in the germline V gene (reference sequence). The CDR3 is 15 residues long. V lost 4 bases to trimming and J lost 5 bases; unmatched junction nucleotides: 8. The CDR3 region is CASSWGATGGYGYTF. The CDR3 bases are TGTGCCAGCAGTTGGGGGGCGACAGGGGGGTATGGCTACACCTTC.

The gene calls are TRBV7-9 and TRBJ2-1; D gene unclear. Germline-derived CDR1 and CDR2 are SEHNR and FQNEAQ (reference sequence). V lost 1 base and J lost 4, with 8 bases in between. The CDR3 sequence is 14 residues long. The CDR3 nucleotides read TGTGCCAGCAGCTTAGTCGCGTTATACAATGAGCAGTTCTTC. Translating gives CASSLVALYNEQFF. The whole variable domain, remainder taken from reference TRBV7-9 and TRBJ2-1, is DTGVSQNPRHKITKRGQNVTFRCDPISEHNRLYWYRQTLGQGPEFLTYFQNEAQLEKSRLLSDRFSAERPKGSFSTLEIQRTEQGDSAMYLCASSLVALYNEQFFGPGTRLTVL.

On this clone itself: This same CDR3 is encoded by further DNA sequences in the sample. The chain employs TRBV7-9 and TRBJ2-7, with D unresolved. Germline assignment: CDR1 SEHNR and CDR2 FQNEAQ (reference sequence). Trimming took off 0 bases at V and 4 bases at J, with 10 bases between the two ends. The CDR3 contains 14 residues. The CDR3 here is CASSLAARTYEQYF. CDR3 nucleotides: TGTGCCAGCAGCTTAGCAGCACGGACGTACGAGCAGTACTTC.

The genes are TRBV6-6 and TRBJ1-2; D remains unclear. Trimming took 2 bases from V and 4 from J, leaving 8 bases between them. The CDR3 length is 13 residues. Looked up from germline, CDR1 is MNHNY and CDR2 is SVGAGI (reference sequence). This chain's CDR3 is CASSYNILYGYTF. The CDR3 DNA sequence: TGTGCCAGCAGTTACAACATCCTCTATGGCTACACCTTC.

CDR3 residues: CASSIGRAKNIQYF. The DNA for the CDR3 is TGTGCCAGCAGCATTGGACGTGCCAAAAACATTCAGTACTTC. The genes are TRBV7-9 and TRBJ2-4, with no clear D. Germline loops: CDR1 SEHNR, CDR2 FQNEAQ (reference sequence). CDR3 length: 14 residues. The V gene lost 5 bases and the J gene lost 1 base, with 9 bases spanning the gap.

This clone was seen ten or more times. V gene TRBV7-8 combines with J gene TRBJ2-7, with 7 nucleotides matching TRBD2. CDR1 SGHVS and CDR2 FQNEAQ come from the germline V gene. The CDR3 covers 14 residues. With 5 bases clipped from V and 7 bases from J, the junction kept 11 bases outside the gene matches. The CDR3 spells CASSQRDSYVEQYF. The CDR3 bases are TGTGCCAGCAGCCAGCGGGACTCGTATGTAGAGCAGTACTTC.

The rearrangement links TRBV6-1 to TRBJ1-1; maybe TRBD1 (5 bases). Trimming took 3 bases from V and 3 from J, leaving 14 bases between them. This CDR3 contains 15 residues. CDR1 is MNHNS, CDR2 SASEGT, per germline. The CDR3 is CASSDPRWGDTEAFF. CDR3 in DNA: TGTGCCAGCAGTGACCCCCGATGGGGGGACACTGAAGCTTTCTTT.

This chain joins TRBV2 and TRBJ2-2, with 8 bases fitting TRBD1. The CDR3 spans 14 residues. Germline V CDR1 and CDR2: SNHLY, FYNNEI. J was trimmed by 1 base and V by 8 bases; bases with no gene match: 3. The CDR3 coding sequence is TGTGCCAGCGAAGGGACAGGGAACACCGGGGAGCTGTTTTTT. Translated, it gives CASEGTGNTGELFF.

This sequence joins TRBV11-3 and TRBJ1-2; 8 bases agree with TRBD1. Per germline, CDR1 SGHNT and CDR2 YENEEA. Trimming took 5 bases from V and 4 from J; bases not matched to a gene: 9. This CDR3 region has 15 residues. The CDR3 nucleotides are TGTGCCAGCAGCCTCCAGGACAGGGCGCCCTATGGCTACACCTTC. Amino acid sequence: CASSLQDRAPYGYTF.

This rearrangement joins TRBV5-1 to TRBJ2-1; 7 positions agree with TRBD2. CDR1 is SGHRS and CDR2 is YFSETQ in the germline V gene. The CDR3 totals 15 residues. With V trimmed by 0 bases and J by 5 bases, 5 bases remained unmatched. Written as DNA, the CDR3 is TGCGCCAGCAGCTTGGCGGGGGGAGGAAACAATGAGCAGTTCTTC. Translated, it gives CASSLAGGGNNEQFF.

This clone was counted many times. The chain couples TRBV7-9 to TRBJ1-1; D is unclear. Trimming cost V 3 bases and J 1 base, with 6 bases left between them. Germline V gene sequence: CDR1 SEHNR, CDR2 FQNEAQ (reference sequence). This CDR3 region has 13 residues. CDR3 region: CASSFWGNTEAFF. The DNA of the CDR3 is TGTGCCAGCAGCTTTTGGGGGAACACTGAAGCTTTCTTT.

This clone came up a few times. V usage is TRBV28 and J usage is TRBJ2-7; D tentatively fits TRBD1 or TRBD2 (5 bases each). This CDR3 has 14 amino acids. Trimming removed 7 bases at V and 3 bases at J, with 16 bases between. Germline lookup yields CDR1 MDHEN and CDR2 SYDVKM. CDR3 nucleotide sequence: TGTGCCAGCACCCTGGGACCCCCGATCTACGAGCAGTACTTC. Translation: CASTLGPPIYEQYF.

The chain uses TRBV5-1 and TRBJ2-5, with D possibly TRBD1 on 5 matching bases. CDR3 length: 14 amino acids. V shed 0 bases and J shed 4 bases, with 10 bases lying between them. Germline loops: CDR1 SGHRS, CDR2 YFSETQ. The CDR3 DNA is TGCGCCAGCAGCTTGGTCGGTGGGGCAGAGACCCAGTACTTC. The encoded protein is CASSLVGGAETQYF.

The genes are TRBV19 and TRBJ1-5; the D is unclear. The CDR3 consists of 15 residues. Trimming left V 4 bases short and J 5 bases short, with 15 bases between. Looked up from germline, CDR1 is LNHDA and CDR2 is SQIVND (reference sequence). In nucleotides, the CDR3 is TGTGCCAGTAGTACGGACGTAGGCCGCTATCAGCCCCAGCATTTT. Protein: CASSTDVGRYQPQHF.

The rearrangement uses TRBV9 and TRBJ1-3; D gene unclear. Germline CDR1 SGDLS, CDR2 YYNGEE. Trimming took 4 bases from V and 0 from J, leaving 8 bases between them. This CDR3 has 14 amino acids. This CDR3 reads CASSQGNSGNTIYF. The CDR3 DNA reads TGTGCCAGCAGCCAAGGGAACTCTGGAAACACCATATATTTT.

The CDR3 loop reads CASSLTSASGIYEQYF. CDR3 nucleotide sequence: TGTGCCAGCAGCTTAACGTCGGCTAGCGGGATCTACGAGCAGTACTTC. The J gene is TRBJ2-7, the V gene TRBV7-9; TRBD2 matches at 9 bases. With V trimmed by 2 bases and J by 3 bases, 8 bases remained unmatched. Germline CDR1 SEHNR, CDR2 FQNEAQ (reference sequence). There are 16 residues in the CDR3.

CDR3 sequence (DNA): TGTGCCAGCAGTGGACAGGGGGGAGGCAATCAGCCCCAGCATTTT. The encoded protein is CASSGQGGGNQPQHF. V and J are TRBV28 and TRBJ1-5, with 10 nucleotides matching TRBD1. With 5 bases clipped from V and 2 bases from J, the junction kept 3 bases outside the gene matches. In germline, CDR1 is MDHEN, CDR2 SYDVKM. The CDR3 loop spans 15 amino acids.

This clone was observed a few times. This chain uses TRBV2 with TRBJ2-1; TRBD1 matches 9 bases. CDR1 is SNHLY and CDR2 is FYNNEI in the germline V gene. V lost 6 bases, J lost 7 bases, and 10 bases stayed unmatched. The CDR3 consists of 15 residues. The CDR3 reads CASRPGQGRWNEQFF. The CDR3 nucleotides read TGTGCCAGCAGACCTGGACAGGGGAGGTGGAATGAGCAGTTCTTC.

The chain is built from TRBV28 and TRBJ1-5; D not certain. The CDR3 spans 13 residues. Trimming took off 7 bases at V and 4 bases at J, with 11 bases between the two ends. Germline loops: CDR1 MDHEN, CDR2 SYDVKM. DNA for the CDR3: TGTGCCAGCACGGGAACAATTAATCAGCCCCAGCATTTT. Its translation: CASTGTINQPQHF.